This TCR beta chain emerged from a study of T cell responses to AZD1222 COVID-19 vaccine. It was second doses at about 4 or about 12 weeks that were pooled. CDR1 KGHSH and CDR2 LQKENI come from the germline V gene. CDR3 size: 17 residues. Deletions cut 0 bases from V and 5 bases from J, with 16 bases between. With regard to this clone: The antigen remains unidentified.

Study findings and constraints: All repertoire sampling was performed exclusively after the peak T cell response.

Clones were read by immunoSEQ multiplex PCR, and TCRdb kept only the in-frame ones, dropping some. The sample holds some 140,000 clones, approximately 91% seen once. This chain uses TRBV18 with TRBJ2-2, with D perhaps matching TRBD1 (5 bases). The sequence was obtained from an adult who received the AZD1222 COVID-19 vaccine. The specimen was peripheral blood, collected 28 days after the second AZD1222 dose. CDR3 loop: CASSPPGSTGSTGELFF. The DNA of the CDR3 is TGTGCCAGCTCACCACCGGGATCAACAGGTTCTACCGGGGAGCTGTTTTTT.